Sequencing of this TCR beta chain was carried out in a study of blood T cell repertoires in COVID-19. Study as a whole: In each case, the material was cDNA or gDNA derived from T cells, B-cell-depleted T cells, or PBMCs.

In germline, CDR1 is SEHNR, CDR2 FQNEAQ (reference sequence). J was trimmed by 6 bases and V by 5 bases; bases with no gene match: 0. The CDR3 is 13 residues long. Here immunoSEQ multiplex PCR was the method, and the copy in TCRdb shows in-frame clones only, minus some. The table has 35,000 to 45,000 clones, around three quarters seen once; the top ten hold roughly a third. Sequenced input: peripheral blood. The source is a woman older than 75 with acute or convalescent COVID-19. The genes are TRBV7-9 and TRBJ1-6; TRBD1 matches 8 bases. CDR3 region: CASSGQGNSPLHF. DNA for the CDR3: TGTGCCAGCAGCGGACAGGGTAATTCACCCCTCCACTTT.